This TCR beta chain was profiled in a study of response to subunit inactivated influenza vaccine. TCRdb re-derived calls from the RT-PCR reads in MiXCR, one entry per CDR3 protein. The sample shows more than 550,000 distinct CDR3 sequences, about 12% of them seen only once. Study-wide results and limits: Each seasonal influenza vaccination recruits few new T cells, the authors suggested.

Many counts were recorded for this clonotype. No antigen is known for it. Sequencing used PBMCs from blood, obtained on the day of vaccination. This clonotype originated in a middle-aged man who received an inactivated influenza vaccine.

The CDR3 DNA is TGTGCCTGGAGTGTGGGGCAGACCCCCACAGATACGCAGTATTTT. Translating it yields CAWSVGQTPTDTQYF. V usage is TRBV30 and J usage is TRBJ2-3; possibly TRBD1 for D (5 bases). CDR3 length equals 15 residues. Germline V gives CDR1 GTSNPN, CDR2 SVGIG (reference sequence). V was pared by 0 bases and J by 2 bases, with 12 bases between.